Listed below are T cell receptor beta chains from one sample, sequenced in a study of vaccination effects on CD4 cells after COVID-19. Assay: immunoSEQ multiplex PCR; the TCRdb copy retains only in-frame clones and omits some. Of 68,000 or so clones in the sample, about four fifths were seen once. Antigen specificity for these receptors is unknown. The source material was CD4+ T cells from PBMCs cultured with SARS-CoV-2 spike peptides, sampled before COVID-19 vaccination. These receptors were collected from a human donor who received a COVID-19 vaccine. Each CDR3 is given with its conserved first and last residue.

CDR3aa | v_gene | len | j_gene
CASSPPGTGGDYGYTF | TRBV18 | 16 | TRBJ1-2
CASSTLDRGVYGYTF | TRBV19 | 15 | TRBJ1-2
CASSSNRQGDEKLFF | TRBV4-3 | 15 | TRBJ1-4
CASRPIQNTEAFF | TRBV28 | 13 | TRBJ1-1
CASSPPSSMNTEAFF | TRBV9 | 15 | TRBJ1-1
CASSDMWGSREKLFF | TRBV6-1 | 15 | TRBJ1-4
CASSIRSGSTGELFF | TRBV19 | 15 | TRBJ2-2
CASSFLGAKDTQYF | TRBV28 | 14 | TRBJ2-3
CASSYRRDNSPLHF | TRBV6-6 | 14 | TRBJ1-6
CASSIGDTLNYGYTF | TRBV19 | 15 | TRBJ1-2
CASSFPQETQYF | TRBV7-2 | 12 | TRBJ2-5
CASSETGSTGELFF | TRBV10-1 | 14 | TRBJ2-2
CSVAGVSTDTQYF | TRBV29-1 | 13 | TRBJ2-3
CASSQWYSEFGNTIYF | TRBV7-9 | 16 | TRBJ1-3
CASSIWTGNNNQPQHF | TRBV19 | 16 | TRBJ1-5
CASSLTGVEGEQFF | TRBV7-3 | 14 | TRBJ2-1
CASSSRTEGAFF | TRBV12-3/TRBV12-4 | 12 | TRBJ1-1
CAWSSARTLGGRFNEQFF | TRBV30 | 18 | TRBJ2-1
CASSIGKNSPLHF | TRBV19 | 13 | TRBJ1-6
CASSRSGGPDTQYF | TRBV7-2 | 14 | TRBJ2-3
CASIQGGSYYGYTF | TRBV6-5 | 14 | TRBJ1-2
CASSPGQGKADTQYF | TRBV6-6 | 15 | TRBJ2-3
CASSQGDRRDEQFF | TRBV4-3 | 14 | TRBJ2-1
CAISGLPNEKLFF | TRBV10-3 | 13 | TRBJ1-4
CASGTEVETQYF | TRBV12-5 | 12 | TRBJ2-5
CASSDQGGPTGELFF | TRBV2 | 15 | TRBJ2-2
CASSLFDRENTGELFF | TRBV5-1 | 16 | TRBJ2-2
CASSLDAGGSYGYTF | TRBV5-1 | 15 | TRBJ1-2
CASSLGADWYQPNTEAFF | TRBV5-6 | 18 | TRBJ1-1
CATSRDVVNYGYTF | TRBV15 | 14 | TRBJ1-2
CASRDRADSGANVLTF | TRBV6-6 | 16 | TRBJ2-6
CASSGTGFRTFF | TRBV12-3/TRBV12-4 | 12 | TRBJ1-1
CASNLGAGFTDTQYF | TRBV9 | 15 | TRBJ2-3
CASSPGDRTPPKTQYF | TRBV9 | 16 | TRBJ2-5
CSASTRDGNYGYTF | TRBV20-1 | 14 | TRBJ1-2
CASSPGQDNEQFF | TRBV18 | 13 | TRBJ2-1
CASSSDRGEQFF | TRBV7-3 | 12 | TRBJ2-1
CASTPGGSGANVLTF | TRBV28 | 15 | TRBJ2-6
CASSLIRDSVGNEQFF | TRBV7-9 | 16 | TRBJ2-1
CASSYRWGYQETQYF | TRBV6-2/TRBV6-3 | 15 | TRBJ2-5
CASSLALDTEAFF | TRBV7-2 | 13 | TRBJ1-1
CASRGPPKETQYF | TRBV6-4 | 13 | TRBJ2-5
CASSRKGGGELTEAFF | TRBV7-3 | 16 | TRBJ1-1
CASSGREESPLHF | TRBV2 | 13 | TRBJ1-6
CASRDSGGEKLFF | TRBV25-1 | 13 | TRBJ1-4
CASSLNSLAGLAGELFF | TRBV7-3 | 17 | TRBJ2-2
CASRVLERGDTQYF | TRBV28 | 14 | TRBJ2-3
CASSQGNQPQHF | TRBV6-1 | 12 | TRBJ1-5
CASSLRDRSDSPLHF | TRBV7-8 | 15 | TRBJ1-6
CASSPQDNQPQHF | TRBV2 | 13 | TRBJ1-5
CASSPRSTDNNQPQHF | TRBV19 | 16 | TRBJ1-5
CASSRRTANVAGYNEQFF | TRBV3-1/TRBV3-2 | 18 | TRBJ2-1
CASSPDIATNEKLFF | TRBV18 | 15 | TRBJ1-4